These 2 T cell receptor beta chains were all obtained from the same sample, sequenced in a study of blood T cells in healthy people across ages. For the second PCR, which ran for roughly 7 to 11 cycles, a sample-barcoded 5' primer and a J-beta primer mix were used. TCRdb itself ran the 5' RACE reads through MiXCR, one entry per CDR3 protein. The sample shows fewer than 2,000,000 distinct CDR3 sequences, about two fifths of them seen only once. Sequenced sample: blood. Receptor source: a human donor in good health.

Details on this clonotype: A much larger clone is a single base away; this may be a read error. The rearrangement links TRBV29-1 to TRBJ2-7, with 7 bases matching TRBD1. The CDR3 extends over 13 amino acids. CDR1 SQVTM and CDR2 ANQGSEA come from the germline V gene. CDR3 sequence reads: CSVGTTGAYGQYF. DNA of the CDR3: TGCAGCGTGGGAACCACAGGGGCCTACGGGCAGTACTTC.

Ten or more counts support this clonotype. This chain connects TRBV7-3 to TRBJ1-2, with 8 bases identical to TRBD1. The junction had 4 bases not matched to a gene; V was cut back by 2 bases and J by 8 bases. Germline V gene lookup returns CDR1 SGHTA and CDR2 FQGTGA. The CDR3 loop spans 13 amino acids. This CDR3 is CASSLDRGEGYTF. As DNA, the CDR3 is TGTGCCAGCAGCTTAGACAGGGGAGAAGGCTACACCTTC.